These 3 T cell receptor beta chains were all obtained from the same sample, sequenced in a study of molecular identifiers for immune sequencing clone quantification. From the PCR reads, TCRdb called clonotypes with MiXCR, one entry per CDR3 protein. The sample shows approximately 670,000 distinct CDR3 sequences, approximately 20% of them seen only once. Specimen: naive CD8+ T cells from blood, with Jurkat cell RNA spiked in. Subset defined: FACS-sorted CD8+CD4-CCR7+CD45RA+ naive T cells. The receptors were sampled from a human donor in good health. Some libraries in this study had Jurkat cell RNA spiked in.

This clonotype was observed at least ten times. This chain connects TRBV3-1 to TRBJ1-2, with TRBD1 as a possible D gene (5 bases). V was clipped by 0 bases and J by 6 bases, with 11 bases between them. In germline, CDR1 is LGHDT, CDR2 YNNKEL (reference sequence). The CDR3 sequence is 14 residues long. The CDR3 nucleotides are TGTGCCAGCAGCCAAGACAGGGAGTTCCATGGCTACACCTTC. Translation: CASSQDREFHGYTF. Filled out from reference TRBV3-1 and TRBJ1-2, the complete variable domain reads DTAVSQTPKYLVTQMGNDKSIKCEQNLGHDTMYWYKQDSKKFLKIMFSYNNKELIINETVPNRFSPKSPDKAHLNLHINSLELGDSAVYFCASSQDREFHGYTFGSGTRLTVV.

This clonotype was detected ten times or more. The chain uses TRBV20-1 and TRBJ1-5; D possibly corresponds to TRBD1 (6 bases). The CDR3 consists of 15 residues. The germline V gene has CDR1 DFQATT and CDR2 SNEGSKA (reference sequence). V lost 5 bases to trimming and J lost 0 bases, with 14 bases between them. The CDR3 sequence: CSALTGMLSNQPQHF. CDR3 sequence (DNA): TGCAGTGCTTTGACAGGAATGCTTAGCAATCAGCCCCAGCATTTT.

The chain employs TRBV10-3 and TRBJ1-1; tentative D call: TRBD1 (5 bases). CDR1 is ENHRY and CDR2 is SYGVKD in the germline V gene. The V end lost 3 bases, the J end lost 3 bases, and 8 bases lay between the germline ends. This CDR3 contains 13 residues. The CDR3 DNA sequence: TGTGCCATCAGTGACTCGACAGACACTGAAGCTTTCTTT. This encodes CAISDSTDTEAFF.